The 6 T cell receptor beta chains below all came from one sample that was sequenced in a study of CD8 T cells in Susac syndrome. RNA, at about 0.5 to 1 ug, was reverse transcribed with random hexamers. TCRdb re-called the immunoSEQ multiplex PCR reads through MiXCR, storing one row per CDR3 protein. The sample carries 95,000 to 150,000 distinct CDR3 sequences, under 96% recorded once. Material: CD4+ T cells from PBMCs. Every receptor here comes from a human donor with Susac syndrome.

The CDR3 coding sequence is TGTGCCAGCGGCAACGGGGGACTAGCCCTCCCTCCCGAGCAGTACTTC. Translation: CASGNGGLALPPEQYF. This sequence joins TRBV6-2 or TRBV6-3 and TRBJ2-7; 9 bases are a match to TRBD2. V shed 8 bases, J shed 6 bases, and the junction held 17 bases outside the gene matches. The CDR3 contains 16 residues. Looked up from germline, CDR1 is MNHEY and CDR2 is SVGEGT.

J is TRBJ2-1 and V is TRBV3-1; TRBD1 matches 8 bases. Germline CDR1 LGHDT, CDR2 YNNKEL (reference sequence). Germline trimming cut 4 bases from V and 2 bases from J; bases unmatched to any gene: 4. This CDR3 comprises 15 residues. The CDR3 sequence is CASSRQGAAYNEQFF. CDR3 coding DNA: TGTGCCAGCAGCCGGCAGGGGGCTGCCTACAATGAGCAGTTCTTC.

V gene TRBV6-1 combines with J gene TRBJ2-6; D is perhaps TRBD1 or TRBD2 (6 bases each). Germline CDR1 reads MNHNS; CDR2 reads SASEGT. The CDR3 contains 17 residues. The V end was cut by 7 bases, the J end by 1 base, with 17 bases between. The CDR3 is CASTKGGSKSGANVLTF. CDR3 DNA sequence: TGTGCCAGCACCAAGGGGGGAAGTAAGTCTGGGGCCAACGTCCTGACTTTC.

V gene TRBV30 combines with J gene TRBJ1-4; D is possibly TRBD1 (5 bases). Germline-derived CDR1 and CDR2 are GTSNPN and SVGIG (reference sequence). This CDR3 has 16 residues. Trimming left V 0 bases short and J 0 bases short, with 11 bases between. The CDR3 is CAWSVHGQATNEKLFF. The DNA for the CDR3 is TGTGCCTGGAGTGTACACGGACAAGCAACTAATGAAAAACTGTTTTTT.

The J gene is TRBJ2-5, the V gene TRBV20-1, with D hard to call. The V and J ends lost 5 bases and 2 bases respectively, with 6 bases between them. Germline CDR1 reads DFQATT; CDR2 reads SNEGSKA (reference sequence). This CDR3 region has 11 residues. The CDR3 nucleotides read TGCAGTGCTGAGTCACAAGAGACCCAGTACTTC. It codes for CSAESQETQYF.

The chain uses TRBV12-3 or TRBV12-4 and TRBJ1-5, with D possibly being TRBD1 (6 bases). CDR3 size: 18 residues. Deletions cut 4 bases from V and 0 bases from J, with 19 bases between. CDR3 nucleotides: TGTGCCAGCAGTTCTGGACAGACCTGGGGCTATAGCAATCAGCCCCAGCATTTT. It codes for CASSSGQTWGYSNQPQHF.